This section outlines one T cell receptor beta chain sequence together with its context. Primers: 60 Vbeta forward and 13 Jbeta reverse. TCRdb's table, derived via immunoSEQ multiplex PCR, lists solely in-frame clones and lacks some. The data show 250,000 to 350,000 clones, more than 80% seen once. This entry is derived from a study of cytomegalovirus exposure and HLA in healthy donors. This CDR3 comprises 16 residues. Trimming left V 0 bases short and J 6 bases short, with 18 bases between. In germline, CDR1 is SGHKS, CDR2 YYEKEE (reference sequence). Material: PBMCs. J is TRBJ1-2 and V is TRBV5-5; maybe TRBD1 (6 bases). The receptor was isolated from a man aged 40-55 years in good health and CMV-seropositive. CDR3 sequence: CASSLVTGHGTDGYTF. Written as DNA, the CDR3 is TGTGCCAGCAGCTTGGTTACGGGACACGGAACGGATGGCTACACCTTC.